This T cell receptor beta chain came from a study of regulatory and conventional T cells in RAG deficiency (dated by TCRdb to about 2017). About the full investigation: The study used high-throughput TCR beta sequencing to compare repertoire diversity and composition of Treg, conventional CD4+ and CD8+ T cells between RAG-deficient patients and healthy controls. On the study overall, not on this receptor specifically: Shorter CDR3 lengths were found in all patient T-cell subsets, and >85% Treg-Tconv repertoire overlap at nucleotide and amino acid level was observed in Omenn syndrome patients. Compared with controls, Omenn syndrome and CID/AS patients had roughly 100-fold fewer unique TCR beta sequences in Treg cells, whereas the reduction in the other subsets was approximately 10-fold. For some subjects, some T-cell subset analyses were not performed. Sorted CD25-high CD127-low cells from Omenn syndrome patients may represent peripherally activated cells rather than bona fide Treg cells. Compared with control T-cell subpopulations, RAG-deficient patients had much lower Shannon entropy and higher Simpson indices.

As for this clone: No antigen is known for it. The input lacks base qualities; no much larger clone sits a single base away.

Conventional CD4+ T cells were purified from blood as CD25-low CD127-high cells before genomic DNA extraction. For repertoire analyses, the comparison group consisted of 7 or 8 healthy control donors. Library construction relied on the immunoSEQ multiplex PCR assay. Genomic DNA from the sorted T-cell subsets was used to amplify and sequence rearranged TCR beta chain products. The paper's data handling went like this. Shannon entropy and Simpson indices were used to measure how diverse the repertoire of productive TCR beta rearrangements was. Clonal expansion was assessed by the summed frequency of the 100 most abundant productive TCR beta clonotypes among total reads. The TRB repertoires were scored with a self-reactivity index built on which amino acids appear at CDR3beta positions 6 and 7. Repertoire analyses used two-way ANOVA; flow cytometric analyses used Student t or Mann-Whitney tests. The immuneACCESS repertoire file appears here via TCRdb, limited to in-frame rearrangements. These files lack a portion of the clones; in checked studies, under half of the deficit traces to unresolved V genes, and the cause of the others is not known. V, J and clone size reflect that table, while D and trimming were determined from the DNA. For this sample there are some 20,000 clones; roughly 93% appear just once. The ten largest account for roughly 0.77% of the sample.

V drops 0 bases and J drops 2 bases, leaving 7 bases in between. The germline V gene specifies MNHEY as CDR1 and SVGAGI as CDR2. The cysteine opens and the phenylalanine closes a CDR3 of 14 amino acids. Kept here is only the CDR3 DNA, which spans 42 bases and is read in frame from base 1. The same sample was also studied in work on regulatory T cells. From the second report: For the multiplex PCR, 52 forward TRBV primers and 13 reverse TRBJ primers were used, and amplification bias was corrected with both assay-based and computational methods. Repertoires from patients had restricted unique TRB V-J pairs and skewed V and J gene usage, with the strongest effect in regulatory T cells. T-cell receptor beta repertoires of sorted regulatory, conventional CD4+ and CD8+ T cells were compared between CD3G-deficient patients and healthy controls. Ficoll density separation was used to isolate peripheral blood mononuclear cells. Rearranged TRB loci were amplified from genomic DNA by multiplex PCR within the immunoSEQ assay. An Illumina HiSeq platform was used to sequence the TRB amplicons. Raw sequences were error-filtered and aligned to reference gene sequences by custom algorithms and were subsequently analyzed with the immunoSEQ online tools. The frequencies of productive and nonproductive TRB rearrangements were evaluated among unique sequences as well as among total sequences. Groups were compared by t tests, Mann-Whitney tests or two-way ANOVA performed in Prism software.

Recombination linked TRBV6-5 to TRBJ1-1; there is no confident call for the D gene. Sequenced sample: CD4+ T cells sorted from blood. The sequence derives from a human donor in good health. The DNA is as follows: TGTGCCAGCAGTTACTCGATGGGAAACACTGAAGCTTTCTTT. Its protein is CASSYSMGNTEAFF.